Listed here are 26 T cell receptor beta chains from one sample, sequenced in a study of blood T cell repertoires in COVID-19. The assay was immunoSEQ multiplex PCR, and TCRdb's table has in-frame clones only and misses some. Of over 75,000 clones in the sample, approximately 87% are singletons; the top ten hold about an eighth. Input material: peripheral blood. Receptors were obtained from a human donor in a cohort sampled during active COVID-19.

This sequence joins TRBV5-4 and TRBJ1-2; 7 bases map to TRBD1. Germline assignment: CDR1 SGHNT and CDR2 YYREEE (reference sequence). The CDR3 extends over 15 amino acids. Unmatched junction bases numbered 8, after V lost 0 bases and J lost 6 bases. CDR3 sequence (DNA): TGTGCCAGCAGCTTGGGACAGGGAAAAGGGGATGGCTACACCTTC. Amino acid sequence: CASSLGQGKGDGYTF.

The V gene is TRBV11-2, the J gene TRBJ2-7; D perhaps matches TRBD2 (7 bases). The V end was cut by 1 base, the J end by 4 bases, with 14 bases between. The germline V gene has CDR1 SGHAT and CDR2 FQNNGV. There are 15 residues in the CDR3. The DNA for the CDR3 is TGTGCCAGCAGCTTAGTGTCAGGGGAGGGGTACGAGCAGTACTTC. As protein: CASSLVSGEGYEQYF. The complete variable domain, with remaining parts taken from reference TRBV11-2 and TRBJ2-7, reads EAGVAQSPRYKIIEKRQSVAFWCNPISGHATLYWYQQILGQGPKLLIQFQNNGVVDDSQLPKDRFSAERLKGVDSTLKIQPAKLEDSAVYLCASSLVSGEGYEQYFGPGTRLTVT.

The chain recombines TRBV6-5 with TRBJ1-4; 8 nucleotides line up with TRBD1. The trim removed 4 bases at V and 3 bases at J, leaving 7 bases unmatched. The germline gives CDR1 MNHEY, CDR2 SVGAGI. The CDR3 sequence is 16 residues long. The CDR3 DNA reads TGTGCCAGCAGTTCACAGGGGGTATTGTCTAATGAAAAACTGTTTTTT. Translating gives CASSSQGVLSNEKLFF.

V and J are TRBV30 and TRBJ2-7, with a weak D call TRBD1 (6 bases). The V end lost 0 bases, the J end lost 1 base, and 13 bases lay between the germline ends. There are 15 residues in the CDR3. Germline V CDR1 and CDR2: GTSNPN, SVGIG (reference sequence). The CDR3 reads CAWSVGFRGSYEQYF. In DNA form, the CDR3 reads TGTGCCTGGAGTGTAGGTTTCAGGGGTTCCTACGAGCAGTACTTC.

V and J are TRBV6-6 and TRBJ1-1; D perhaps matches TRBD1 (5 bases). The germline V gene encodes CDR1 MNHNY and CDR2 SVGAGI (reference sequence). This CDR3 region has 11 residues. V lost 7 bases and J 11 bases, leaving 14 bases between the germline ends. CDR3 DNA sequence: TGTGCCAGCACCCAGGGTAGGGCTGCTTTCTTT. It translates to CASTQGRAAFF.

The chain joins TRBV3-1 (or the pseudogene TRBV3-2) to TRBJ2-4, with 7 bases aligning to TRBD1. CDR3 length equals 16 residues. Germline assignment: CDR1 LGHDT and CDR2 YNNKEL (reference sequence). Trimming removed 0 bases from V and 6 bases from J; junction bases left unmatched: 8. DNA of the CDR3: TGTGCCAGCAGCCAAGAGACAGGGAGAGGGCCAAACATTCAGTACTTC. Translating gives CASSQETGRGPNIQYF.

Only one count was recorded for this clone. V gene TRBV19 combines with J gene TRBJ2-6; a weak D match, TRBD1 (5 bases). CDR1 and CDR2 from the germline V gene are LNHDA and SQIVND (reference sequence). The V and J ends lost 4 bases and 3 bases respectively, with 16 bases between them. The length of the CDR3 is 17 residues. DNA of the CDR3: TGTGCCAGTAGTAACCCGAAGGGTAGGGGTGGGGCCAACGTCCTGACTTTC. Translation: CASSNPKGRGGANVLTF.

The rearrangement uses TRBV9 and TRBJ2-1; D gene uncertain. Germline V gives CDR1 SGDLS, CDR2 YYNGEE. V was pared by 0 bases and J by 5 bases, with 9 bases between. The CDR3 contains 14 residues. The CDR3 DNA reads TGTGCCAGCAGCGTAGCTAGTTCAGACAATGAGCAGTTCTTC. Encoded protein: CASSVASSDNEQFF.

V and J are TRBV2 and TRBJ2-1, with 8 bases lining up with TRBD2. V lost 4 bases and J lost 4; bases outside the gene matches: 18. The V gene's germline CDR1 is SNHLY and CDR2 FYNNEI. This CDR3 comprises 19 residues. The CDR3 DNA sequence: TGTGCCAGCAGTGCAACGAAAACTAGCGGACGCCCCATTTACAATGAGCAGTTCTTC. The encoded protein is CASSATKTSGRPIYNEQFF. Full variable domain (missing parts from reference TRBV2 and TRBJ2-1): EPEVTQTPSHQVTQMGQEVILRCVPISNHLYFYWYRQILGQKVEFLVSFYNNEISEKSEIFDDQFSVERPDGSNFTLKIRSTKLEDSAMYFCASSATKTSGRPIYNEQFFGPGTRLTVL.

The gene calls are TRBV6-5 and TRBJ2-7; TRBD1 matches 7 bases. Per the germline V gene, CDR1 is MNHEY and CDR2 is SVGAGI. The CDR3 spans 14 residues. The V and J ends lost 2 bases and 1 base, in that order; junction bases with no gene match: 2. The CDR3 protein is CASSYRTGSYEQYF. CDR3 nucleotides: TGTGCCAGCAGTTACCGGACAGGATCCTACGAGCAGTACTTC.

The genes are TRBV28 and TRBJ2-1, with TRBD2 matching 15 bases. Germline values: CDR1 MDHEN, CDR2 SYDVKM. There are 15 residues in the CDR3. The trim removed 9 bases at V and 4 bases at J, leaving 4 bases unmatched. Here the CDR3 reads CASGLAGGPYNEQFF. The CDR3 nucleotides are TGTGCCAGTGGACTAGCGGGAGGGCCTTACAATGAGCAGTTCTTC.

The chain is built from TRBV10-1 and TRBJ1-3; D is uncertain. The CDR3 extends over 20 amino acids. Between the trimmed V and J ends, which lost 3 bases and 3 bases, there was a span of 27 bases. Germline CDR1 and CDR2: WNHNN and SYGVQD (reference sequence). The CDR3 sequence is CASSDRRRSTRNRLGNTIYF. Written as DNA, the CDR3 is TGCGCCAGCAGTGATAGACGGAGGTCAACCAGGAACCGTCTTGGAAACACCATATATTTT.

This clone was observed a single time. This sequence joins TRBV25-1 and TRBJ1-6; D possibly corresponds to TRBD1 (6 bases). Trimming stripped 3 bases from V and 3 bases from J, with 9 bases between. The CDR3 runs to 15 residues. Looked up from germline, CDR1 is MGHDK and CDR2 is SYGVNS. The CDR3, as DNA: TGTGCCAGCAGTGACAGGGGCAGCTATAATTCACCCCTCCACTTT. The encoded protein is CASSDRGSYNSPLHF.

This clone appeared once. The chain employs TRBV11-2 and TRBJ1-2, with 10 bases aligning to TRBD1. The J segment lost 3 bases and the V segment lost 3 bases, leaving 1 base of the junction unmatched. The CDR3 is 14 residues long. CDR1 is SGHAT, CDR2 FQNNGV, per germline. The CDR3 loop reads CASSFGTGDYGYTF. The CDR3 bases are TGTGCCAGCAGCTTCGGGACAGGGGACTATGGCTACACCTTC.

CDR3 amino acids: CAWSDLPGGSWKLAKNIQYF. The CDR3 nucleotides read TGTGCCTGGAGTGATCTTCCTGGCGGGAGCTGGAAGCTAGCCAAAAACATTCAGTACTTC. This chain uses TRBV30 with TRBJ2-4; 7 bases match TRBD2. Germline V gives CDR1 GTSNPN, CDR2 SVGIG (reference sequence). This CDR3 is built from 20 residues. V was pared by 1 base and J by 0 bases, with 18 bases of the junction left unmatched.

The rearrangement links TRBV7-8 to TRBJ2-3, with a weak D call TRBD2 (6 bases). The CDR3 has 16 amino acids. Germline-derived CDR1 and CDR2 are SGHVS and FQNEAQ. Trimming removed 1 base from V and 0 bases from J, with 11 bases in between. For the CDR3, the DNA is TGTGCCAGCAGCTTAGTGTCCGGGGGTAGCACAGATACGCAGTATTTT. It translates to CASSLVSGGSTDTQYF.

The rearrangement uses TRBV7-3 and TRBJ2-5; tentative D call: TRBD1 (5 bases). Germline CDR1 and CDR2: SGHTA and FQGTGA. The CDR3 is 15 residues long. Trimming removed 1 base from V and 0 bases from J, with 9 bases in between. CDR3 in amino acids: CASSLIGADQETQYF. The CDR3 coding sequence is TGTGCCAGCAGCTTAATTGGGGCAGACCAAGAGACCCAGTACTTC.

The V and J genes are TRBV4-3 and TRBJ2-5; weak D call: TRBD1 (5 bases). Trimming removed 0 bases at V and 5 bases at J, with 13 bases between. The CDR3 has 15 residues. Germline CDR1 and CDR2: LGHNA and YSLEER. CDR3 amino acids: CASSQERGSDETQYF. In DNA, the CDR3 is TGCGCCAGCAGCCAAGAAAGGGGTAGTGATGAGACCCAGTACTTC.

This chain joins TRBV7-2 and TRBJ1-3; TRBD1 is a possible D gene (5 bases). Trimming took 1 base from V and 4 from J, leaving 11 bases between them. The CDR3 length is 15 residues. Germline CDR1 reads SGHTA; CDR2 reads FQGNSA. CDR3 sequence reads: CASSLGGAAGNTIYF. CDR3 DNA: TGTGCCAGCAGCTTAGGTGGGGCCGCCGGAAACACCATATATTTT.

V usage is TRBV18 and J usage is TRBJ1-4; no definite D call. CDR1 and CDR2 (germline): KGHSH, LQKENI. The CDR3 sequence is 15 residues long. Between the trimmed V and J ends, which lost 3 bases and 0 bases, there was a span of 8 bases. Written as DNA, the CDR3 is TGTGCCAGCTCACCCACGGTTGCAACTAATGAAAAACTGTTTTTT. Its protein product is CASSPTVATNEKLFF.

Only one count was recorded for this clone. CDR3 in amino acids: CASSRDSFGEYEQYF. The CDR3 DNA reads TGTGCCAGCAGCCGGGACAGCTTCGGAGAATACGAGCAGTACTTC. This chain connects TRBV5-4 to TRBJ2-7; 7 nucleotides match TRBD1. From germline, CDR1 is SGHNT and CDR2 YYREEE (reference sequence). V was pared by 4 bases and J by 4 bases, with 11 bases of the junction left unmatched. The CDR3 loop spans 15 amino acids.

V is TRBV7-9 and J is TRBJ1-1, with a weak D call TRBD1 (5 bases). The CDR3 loop spans 11 amino acids. Trimming shortened V by 1 base and J by 10 bases, and 7 bases separated the two germline ends. Germline V gene sequence: CDR1 SEHNR, CDR2 FQNEAQ (reference sequence). Here the CDR3 DNA reads TGTGCCAGCAGCTTAGTGGGGGGAGCTTTCTTT. Residues: CASSLVGGAFF.

The chain recombines TRBV19 with TRBJ1-2; 8 bases match TRBD1. This CDR3 is built from 15 residues. The germline V gene encodes CDR1 LNHDA and CDR2 SQIVND (reference sequence). The V gene end was trimmed by 6 bases and the J gene end by 4 bases; junction bases not matched to a gene: 10. Written as DNA, the CDR3 is TGTGCCAGTAGCCTGGACAGGGAACATAGCTATGGCTACACCTTC. Its protein is CASSLDREHSYGYTF.

V is TRBV6-6 and J is TRBJ1-1; no definite D call. V shed 0 bases and J shed 4 bases, with 3 bases lying between them. CDR3 size: 12 residues. Germline V gene lookup returns CDR1 MNHNY and CDR2 SVGAGI (reference sequence). CDR3 nucleotide sequence: TGTGCCAGCAGTTACTCTATCACTGAAGCTTTCTTT. Translated, it gives CASSYSITEAFF.

The chain links TRBV11-2 to TRBJ2-2; 8 nucleotides match TRBD2. V was pared by 7 bases and J by 7 bases, with 17 bases of the junction left unmatched. The CDR3 has 17 amino acids. The germline V gene encodes CDR1 SGHAT and CDR2 FQNNGV. CDR3 DNA: TGTGCCAGCACCCCAAGAGGCGCGGGAGGATTAGGCGGGGAGCTGTTTTTT. Protein sequence: CASTPRGAGGLGGELFF.

The rearrangement uses TRBV5-1 and TRBJ2-6; a weak D match, TRBD1 (5 bases). Germline V lookup: CDR1 SGHRS, CDR2 YFSETQ. This CDR3 has 17 amino acids. Between the trimmed V and J ends, which lost 4 bases and 4 bases, there was a span of 18 bases. The CDR3 DNA follows: TGCGCCAGCAGCGCTGATCCAGGTGGGGCAGGGGCCAACGTCCTGACTTTC. Protein product: CASSADPGGAGANVLTF. Full variable domain (remainder filled in from reference TRBV5-1 and TRBJ2-6): KAGVTQTPRYLIKTRGQQVTLSCSPISGHRSVSWYQQTPGQGLQFLFEYFSETQRNKGNFPGRFSGRQFSNSRSEMNVSTLELGDSALYLCASSADPGGAGANVLTFGAGSRLTVL.